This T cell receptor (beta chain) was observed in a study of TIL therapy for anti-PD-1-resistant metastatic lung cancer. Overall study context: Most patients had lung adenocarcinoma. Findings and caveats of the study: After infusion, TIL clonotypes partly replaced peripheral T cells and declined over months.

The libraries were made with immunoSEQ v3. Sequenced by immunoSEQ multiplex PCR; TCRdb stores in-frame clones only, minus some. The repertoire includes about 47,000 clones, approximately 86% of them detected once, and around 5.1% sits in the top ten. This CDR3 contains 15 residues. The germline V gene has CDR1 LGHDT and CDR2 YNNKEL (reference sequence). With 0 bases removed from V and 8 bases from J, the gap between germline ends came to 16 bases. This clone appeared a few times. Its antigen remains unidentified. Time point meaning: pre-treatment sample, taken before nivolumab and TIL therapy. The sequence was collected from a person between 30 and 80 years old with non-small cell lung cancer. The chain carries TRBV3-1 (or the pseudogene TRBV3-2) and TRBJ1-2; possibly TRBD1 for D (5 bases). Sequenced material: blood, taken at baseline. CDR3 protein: CASSQDLNGGAGYTF. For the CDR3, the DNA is TGTGCCAGCAGCCAAGACCTCAATGGAGGGGCCGGCTACACCTTC.